Here is one T cell receptor beta chain with its context. The specificity of this receptor is unknown. No base-level quality is on record; no much larger clone is a single base apart. The treatment or condition label, as the study defines it: live attenuated yellow fever vaccine strain. At each blood-draw timepoint, two biological replicates of bulk PBMCs were obtained. A standard Ficoll-Paque protocol was used to isolate PBMCs from peripheral blood. TriZol was used to extract RNA from bulk PBMCs, CD4 and CD8 fractions, and dextramer-positive and dextramer-negative fractions. The data were obtained in a study of T cells after yellow fever vaccination (dated by TCRdb to the late 2010s). About the full investigation: Libraries from fractions with low cell numbers were prepared with the SMART-Seq v4 Ultra Low Input RNA kit. Bulk TCR alpha and beta repertoires were sequenced longitudinally to track T-cell clones before and after primary and booster YFV17D yellow fever vaccination. Blood was drawn at multiple timepoints before and after primary and secondary immunization, with bulk PBMC replicates and cell subsets isolated. Two healthy male donors, one aged 18 to 30 and one aged 30 to 40 years, were included in the cohort. Beyond this particular receptor, the publication reports: A small share of clonotypes was detected in both CD4 and CD8 compartments, with the overlap likely arising from convergent recombination. After the booster, most of the clones that had expanded following primary vaccination were detected again (96% of CD4 and around 88% of CD8), which suggests that memory was broadly maintained. Because abundant contaminating clonotypes from the bulk population could be contained in FACS-sorted repertoires, computational filtering was required. The study included only a couple of donors, which limits how far the findings can be generalized. Compared with the primary T-cell response, the secondary T-cell response was faster but weaker, reaching its peak on day 5 rather than on day 15.

TCR cDNA was made using 5'RACE template switching, a step that added a universal primer site and unique molecular identifiers. Priming for cDNA synthesis came from both the TCR alpha and TCR beta constant segments. Libraries were amplified in two PCR steps, with sample barcodes and sequencing adapters added in the second step. Sequencing of the libraries was done on either Illumina HiSeq 2500 (2x100 bp) or NovaSeq (2x150 bp). Turning to the authors' computational methods: Demultiplexing of reads and collapsing into UMI consensus sequences were performed with MIGEC, and V(D)J alignment was carried out with MiXCR. Clonotypes responding to the vaccine were identified with edgeR on replicate PBMC samples, with the criteria of FDR below 0.01 and a log2 fold change above 5 up to day 15. Each bulk clonotype was labeled CD4 or CD8 based on which sequenced repertoire, CD4 or CD8, contained the clonotype at higher abundance. TCRdb handled the public reads itself, with Q25 trimming in fastp and clone calling in MiXCR, and kept productive beta chains. One record per CDR3 amino acid sequence lists the most common genes and DNA. The V and J calls and clone size come from TCRdb's table, not from the authors' own analysis. Across this sample there are approximately 510,000 distinct CDR3 sequences, with just over 20% seen only once. In total, the top ten clones hold around 17% of the sample.

Taken from the germline V gene, the CDR1 and CDR2 loops are SGHTA and FQGNSA. The V and J ends are trimmed by 1 base and 8 bases, leaving 10 bases between them. Including the terminal cysteine and phenylalanine, the CDR3 comprises 13 residues. Kept here is only the CDR3 DNA, which spans 39 bases and is read in frame from base 1. The V and J segments used are TRBV7-2 and TRBJ2-3; TRBD2 is a weak D gene call, 6 bases matching. This clonotype was obtained from a man between 18 and 35 years old who received the YFV17D yellow fever vaccine. Sequencing used PBMCs, obtained 21 days after the first yellow fever vaccination. The DNA is TGTGCCAGCAGCTTAGGCGGGGCATTTACGCAGTATTTT. This translates into CASSLGGAFTQYF.